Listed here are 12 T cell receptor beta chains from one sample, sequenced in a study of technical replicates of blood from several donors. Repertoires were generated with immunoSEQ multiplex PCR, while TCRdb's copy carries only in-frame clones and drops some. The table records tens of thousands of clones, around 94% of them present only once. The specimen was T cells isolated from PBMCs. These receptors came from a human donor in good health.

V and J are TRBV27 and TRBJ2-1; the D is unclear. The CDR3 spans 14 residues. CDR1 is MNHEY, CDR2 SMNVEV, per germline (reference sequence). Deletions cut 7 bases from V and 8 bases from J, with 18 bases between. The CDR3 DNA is TGTGCCAGCACCCTAACTCCATTTTCGCATGAGCAGTTCTTC. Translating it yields CASTLTPFSHEQFF.

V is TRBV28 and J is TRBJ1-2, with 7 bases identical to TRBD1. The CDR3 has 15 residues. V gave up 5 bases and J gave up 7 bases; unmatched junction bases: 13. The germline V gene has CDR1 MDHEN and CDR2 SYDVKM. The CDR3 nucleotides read TGTGCCAGCAGTCCTGTCGCGACAGGGTCTTTTGGCTACACCTTC. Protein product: CASSPVATGSFGYTF.

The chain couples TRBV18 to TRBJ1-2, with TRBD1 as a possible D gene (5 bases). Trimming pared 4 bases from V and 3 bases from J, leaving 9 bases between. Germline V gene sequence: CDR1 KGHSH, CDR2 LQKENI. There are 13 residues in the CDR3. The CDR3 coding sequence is TGTGCCAGCTCACAGACAGCCTACTATGGCTACACCTTC. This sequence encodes CASSQTAYYGYTF.

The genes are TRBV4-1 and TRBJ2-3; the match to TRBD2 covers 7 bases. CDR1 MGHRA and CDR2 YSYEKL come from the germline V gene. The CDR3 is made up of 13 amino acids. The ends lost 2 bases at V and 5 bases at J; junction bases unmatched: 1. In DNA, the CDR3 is TGCGCCAGCAGCCAAAGGACTAGAGATACGCAGTATTTT. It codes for CASSQRTRDTQYF.

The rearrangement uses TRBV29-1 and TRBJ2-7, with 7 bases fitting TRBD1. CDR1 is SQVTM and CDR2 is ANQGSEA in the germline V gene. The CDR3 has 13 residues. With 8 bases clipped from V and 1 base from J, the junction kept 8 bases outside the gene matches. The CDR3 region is CSFITGESYEQYF. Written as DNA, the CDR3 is TGCAGCTTTATAACAGGGGAATCCTACGAGCAGTACTTC.

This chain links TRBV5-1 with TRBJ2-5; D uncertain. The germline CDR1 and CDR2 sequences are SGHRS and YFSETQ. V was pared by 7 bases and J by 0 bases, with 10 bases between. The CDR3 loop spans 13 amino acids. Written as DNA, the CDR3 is TGCGCCAGCTCAGAACAGTACCAAGAGACCCAGTACTTC. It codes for CASSEQYQETQYF.

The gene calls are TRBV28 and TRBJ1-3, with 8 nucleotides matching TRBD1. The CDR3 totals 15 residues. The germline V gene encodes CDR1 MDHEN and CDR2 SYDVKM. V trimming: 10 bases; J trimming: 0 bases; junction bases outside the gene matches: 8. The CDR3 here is CATMRDRSSGNTIYF. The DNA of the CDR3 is TGTGCCACCATGCGGGACAGGAGCTCTGGAAACACCATATATTTT.

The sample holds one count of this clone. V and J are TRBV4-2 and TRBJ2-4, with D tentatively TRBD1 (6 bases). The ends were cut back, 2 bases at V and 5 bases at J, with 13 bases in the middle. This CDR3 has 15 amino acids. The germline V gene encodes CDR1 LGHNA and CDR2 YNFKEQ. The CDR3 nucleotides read TGTGCCAGCAGCCAAACTCCGGACAGAGAAAACATTCAGTACTTC. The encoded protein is CASSQTPDRENIQYF.

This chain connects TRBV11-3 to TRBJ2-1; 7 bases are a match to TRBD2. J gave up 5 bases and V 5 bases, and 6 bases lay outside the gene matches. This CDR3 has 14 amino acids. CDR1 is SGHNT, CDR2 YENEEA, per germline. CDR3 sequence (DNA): TGTGCCAGCAGCCGGACTAGAGAAAACAATGAGCAGTTCTTC. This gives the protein CASSRTRENNEQFF.

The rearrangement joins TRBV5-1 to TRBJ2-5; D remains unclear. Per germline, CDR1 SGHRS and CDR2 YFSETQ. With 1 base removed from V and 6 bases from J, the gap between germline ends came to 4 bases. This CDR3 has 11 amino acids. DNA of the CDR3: TGCGCCAGCAGCTTGTTCAAGACCCAGTACTTC. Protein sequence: CASSLFKTQYF.

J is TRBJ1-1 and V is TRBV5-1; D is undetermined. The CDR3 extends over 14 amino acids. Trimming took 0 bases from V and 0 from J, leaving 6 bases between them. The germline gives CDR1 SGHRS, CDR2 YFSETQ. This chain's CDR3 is CASSLVSVNTEAFF. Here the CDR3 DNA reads TGCGCCAGCAGCTTGGTTTCAGTGAACACTGAAGCTTTCTTT.

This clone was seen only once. The CDR3, as DNA: TGTGCCAGCAGTGAAGCGCTTGGGACTAGCGATCTTAATGAGCAGTTCTTC. It specifies CASSEALGTSDLNEQFF. The chain links TRBV6-1 to TRBJ2-1; TRBD2 matches at 10 bases. CDR1 and CDR2 (germline): MNHNS, SASEGT. This CDR3 is 17 amino acids long. V lost 0 bases, J lost 7 bases, and 9 bases stayed unmatched.